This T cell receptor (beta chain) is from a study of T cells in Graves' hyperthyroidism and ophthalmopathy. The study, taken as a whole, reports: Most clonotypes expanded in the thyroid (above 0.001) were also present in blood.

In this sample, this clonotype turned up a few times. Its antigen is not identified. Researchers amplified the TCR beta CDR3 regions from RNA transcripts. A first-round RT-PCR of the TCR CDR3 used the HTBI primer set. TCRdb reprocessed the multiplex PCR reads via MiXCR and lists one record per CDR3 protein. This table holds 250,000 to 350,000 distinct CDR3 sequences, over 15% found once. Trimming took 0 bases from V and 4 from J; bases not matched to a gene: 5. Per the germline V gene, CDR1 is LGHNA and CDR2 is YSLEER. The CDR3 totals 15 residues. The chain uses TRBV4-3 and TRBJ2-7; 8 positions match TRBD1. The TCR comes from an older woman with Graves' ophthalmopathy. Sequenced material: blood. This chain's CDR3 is CASSQEEQGVYEQYF. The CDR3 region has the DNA TGCGCCAGCAGCCAAGAAGAACAGGGGGTATACGAGCAGTACTTC.